This TCR beta chain was profiled in a study of blood T cell repertoires in COVID-19. V was trimmed by 6 bases and J by 8 bases, leaving 26 bases between them. The germline V gene has CDR1 MNHEY and CDR2 SMNVEV (reference sequence). The CDR3 totals 18 residues. Sequencing was performed with immunoSEQ multiplex PCR; in TCRdb, only in-frame clones are kept and a portion is missing. The data hold some 200,000 clones, with more than 75% observed a single time. This sequence originates from a young man with active or convalescent COVID-19. The chain joins TRBV27 to TRBJ1-6; a weak D match, TRBD1 (5 bases). Sequencing input: peripheral blood. CDR3 sequence: CASSQRFQNLGPHSPLHF. CDR3 DNA sequence: TGTGCCAGCAGCCAAAGGTTCCAGAATCTGGGGCCTCATTCACCCCTCCACTTT.